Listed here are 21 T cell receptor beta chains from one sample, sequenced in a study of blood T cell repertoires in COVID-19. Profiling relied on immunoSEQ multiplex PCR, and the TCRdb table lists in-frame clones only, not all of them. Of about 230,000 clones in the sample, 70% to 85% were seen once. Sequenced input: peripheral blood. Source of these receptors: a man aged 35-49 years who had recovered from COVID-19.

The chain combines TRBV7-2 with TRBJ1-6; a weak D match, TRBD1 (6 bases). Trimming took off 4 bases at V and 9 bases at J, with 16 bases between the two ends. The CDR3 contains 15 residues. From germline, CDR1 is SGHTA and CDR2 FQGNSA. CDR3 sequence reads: CASSSTGSLPSPLHF. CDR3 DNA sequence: TGTGCCAGCAGCTCGACAGGCTCCCTCCCTTCACCCCTCCACTTT.

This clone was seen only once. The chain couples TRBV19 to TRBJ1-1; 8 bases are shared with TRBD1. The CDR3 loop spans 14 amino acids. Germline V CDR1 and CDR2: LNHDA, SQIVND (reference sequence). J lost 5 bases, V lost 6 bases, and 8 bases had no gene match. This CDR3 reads CASRQGASRTEAFF. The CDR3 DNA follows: TGTGCCAGTAGGCAGGGGGCGTCTAGGACTGAAGCTTTCTTT.

CDR3 sequence reads: CASSLVSGGAGEQYF. CDR3 sequence (DNA): TGTGCCAGCAGCTTAGTTTCGGGAGGGGCGGGCGAGCAGTACTTC. This chain links TRBV7-8 with TRBJ2-7; 8 bases fit TRBD2. Germline values: CDR1 SGHVS, CDR2 FQNEAQ. J lost 6 bases, V lost 1 base, and 8 bases had no gene match. The CDR3 loop spans 15 amino acids.

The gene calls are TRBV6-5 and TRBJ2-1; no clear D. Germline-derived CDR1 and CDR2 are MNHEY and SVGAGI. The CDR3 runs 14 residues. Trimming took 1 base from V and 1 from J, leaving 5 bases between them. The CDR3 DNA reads TGTGCCAGCAGTTACTTCCCATCCTACAATGAGCAGTTCTTC. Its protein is CASSYFPSYNEQFF.

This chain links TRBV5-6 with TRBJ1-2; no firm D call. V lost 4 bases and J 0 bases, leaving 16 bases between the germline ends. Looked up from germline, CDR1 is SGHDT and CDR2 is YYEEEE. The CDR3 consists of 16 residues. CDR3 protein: CASSIRQVSSNYGYTF. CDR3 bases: TGTGCCAGCAGCATACGACAAGTTTCTTCTAACTATGGCTACACCTTC.

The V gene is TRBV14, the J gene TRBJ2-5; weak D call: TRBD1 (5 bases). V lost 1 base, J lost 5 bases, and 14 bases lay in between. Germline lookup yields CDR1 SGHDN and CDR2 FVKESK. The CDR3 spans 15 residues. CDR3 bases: TGTGCCAGCAGCCAAGCAAGGGGAATGGGCGAGACCCAGTACTTC. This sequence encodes CASSQARGMGETQYF.

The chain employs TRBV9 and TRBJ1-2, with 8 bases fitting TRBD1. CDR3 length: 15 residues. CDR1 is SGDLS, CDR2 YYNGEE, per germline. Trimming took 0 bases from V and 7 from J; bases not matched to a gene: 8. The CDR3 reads CASSVDGQGSIGYTF. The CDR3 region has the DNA TGTGCCAGCAGCGTAGACGGACAGGGTTCCATTGGCTACACCTTC.

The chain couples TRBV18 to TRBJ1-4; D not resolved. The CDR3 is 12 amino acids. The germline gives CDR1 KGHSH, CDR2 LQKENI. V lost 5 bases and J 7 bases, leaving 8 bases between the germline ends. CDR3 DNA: TGTGCCAGCTCAGCCGCCGGTGAAAAACTGTTTTTT. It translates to CASSAAGEKLFF. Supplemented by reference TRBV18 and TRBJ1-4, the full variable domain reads NAGVMQNPRHLVRRRGQEARLRCSPMKGHSHVYWYRQLPEEGLKFMVYLQKENIIDESGMPKERFSAEFPKEGPSILRIQQVVRGDSAAYFCASSAAGEKLFFGSGTQLSVL.

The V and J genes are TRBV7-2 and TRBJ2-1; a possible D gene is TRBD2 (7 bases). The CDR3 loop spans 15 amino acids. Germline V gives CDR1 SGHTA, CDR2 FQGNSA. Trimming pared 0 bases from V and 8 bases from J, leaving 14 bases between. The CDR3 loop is CASSLAGGPIYEQFF. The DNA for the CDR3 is TGTGCCAGCAGCTTAGCGGGGGGGCCTATCTATGAGCAGTTCTTC.

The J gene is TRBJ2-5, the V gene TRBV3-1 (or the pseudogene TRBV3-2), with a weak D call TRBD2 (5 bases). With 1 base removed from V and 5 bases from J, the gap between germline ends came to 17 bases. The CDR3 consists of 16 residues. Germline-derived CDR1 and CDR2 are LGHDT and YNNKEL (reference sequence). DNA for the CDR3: TGTGCCAGCAGCCAAGCCGGACTGTCTACAAGGGAGACCCAGTACTTC. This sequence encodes CASSQAGLSTRETQYF.

The CDR3 region is CASTLRGTTGNTIYF. Written as DNA, the CDR3 is TGTGCCAGTACCCTCCGCGGGACGACTGGAAACACCATATATTTT. This sequence joins TRBV19 and TRBJ1-3, with a tentative D call TRBD1 (5 bases). The V and J ends lost 7 bases and 2 bases respectively, with 15 bases between them. Germline V gene lookup returns CDR1 LNHDA and CDR2 SQIVND (reference sequence). The CDR3 is made up of 15 amino acids.

The CDR3: CASMRGTGELFF. CDR3 DNA sequence: TGTGCCAGTATGCGGGGCACCGGGGAGCTGTTTTTT. V is TRBV19 and J is TRBJ2-2; perhaps TRBD2 as D (6 bases). This CDR3 spans 12 amino acids. Germline CDR1 reads LNHDA; CDR2 reads SQIVND (reference sequence). Trimming left V 7 bases short and J 4 bases short, with 7 bases between.

The CDR3 sequence: CASSLGILNAPLHF. The CDR3, as DNA: TGCGCCAGCAGCCTCGGGATACTCAACGCACCCCTCCACTTT. The V gene is TRBV5-1, the J gene TRBJ1-6; no clear D gene. Trimming removed 4 bases from V and 11 bases from J, with 16 bases in between. CDR1 and CDR2 from the germline V gene are SGHRS and YFSETQ. The CDR3 sequence is 14 residues long.

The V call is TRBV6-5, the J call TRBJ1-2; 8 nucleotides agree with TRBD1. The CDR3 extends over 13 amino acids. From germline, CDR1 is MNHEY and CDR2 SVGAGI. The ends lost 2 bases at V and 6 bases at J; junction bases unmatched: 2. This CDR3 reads CASSYVRGHGYTF. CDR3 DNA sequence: TGTGCCAGCAGTTACGTCAGGGGGCATGGCTACACCTTC.

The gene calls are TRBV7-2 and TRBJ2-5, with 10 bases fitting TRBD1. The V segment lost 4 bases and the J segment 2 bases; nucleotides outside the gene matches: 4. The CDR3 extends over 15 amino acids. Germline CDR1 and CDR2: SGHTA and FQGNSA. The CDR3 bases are TGTGCCAGCAGCTCCCGGGACAGGGGACAAGAGACCCAGTACTTC. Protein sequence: CASSSRDRGQETQYF.

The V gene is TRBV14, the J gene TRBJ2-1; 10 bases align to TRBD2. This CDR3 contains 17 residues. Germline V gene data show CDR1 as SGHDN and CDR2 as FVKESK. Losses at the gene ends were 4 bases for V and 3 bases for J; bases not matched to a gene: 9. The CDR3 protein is CASSPPSGSTVYNEQFF. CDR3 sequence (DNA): TGTGCCAGCAGCCCACCTAGCGGGAGCACGGTCTACAATGAGCAGTTCTTC.

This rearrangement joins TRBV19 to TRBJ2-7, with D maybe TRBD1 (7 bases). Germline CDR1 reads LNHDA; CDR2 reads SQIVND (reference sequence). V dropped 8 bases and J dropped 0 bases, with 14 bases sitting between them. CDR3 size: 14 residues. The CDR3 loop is CASGGGRTSYEQYF. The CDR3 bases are TGTGCCAGTGGAGGGGGCAGGACCTCCTACGAGCAGTACTTC.

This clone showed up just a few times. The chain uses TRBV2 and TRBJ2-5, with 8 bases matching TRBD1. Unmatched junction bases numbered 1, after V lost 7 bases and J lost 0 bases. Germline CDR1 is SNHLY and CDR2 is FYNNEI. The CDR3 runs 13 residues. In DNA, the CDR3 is TGTGCCAGCAAGGACAGGGACCAAGAGACCCAGTACTTC. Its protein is CASKDRDQETQYF.

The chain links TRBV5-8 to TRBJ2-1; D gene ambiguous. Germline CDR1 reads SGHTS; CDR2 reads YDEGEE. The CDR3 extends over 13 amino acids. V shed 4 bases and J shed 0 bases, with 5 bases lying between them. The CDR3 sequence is CASSSSSYNEQFF. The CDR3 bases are TGTGCCAGCAGCAGTAGCTCCTACAATGAGCAGTTCTTC.

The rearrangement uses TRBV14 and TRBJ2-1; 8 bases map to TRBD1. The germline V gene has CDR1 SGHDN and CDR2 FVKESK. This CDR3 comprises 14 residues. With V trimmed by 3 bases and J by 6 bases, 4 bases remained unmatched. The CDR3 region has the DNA TGTGCCAGCAGCCAGCAGACAGGGGCCAATGAGCAGTTCTTC. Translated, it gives CASSQQTGANEQFF.

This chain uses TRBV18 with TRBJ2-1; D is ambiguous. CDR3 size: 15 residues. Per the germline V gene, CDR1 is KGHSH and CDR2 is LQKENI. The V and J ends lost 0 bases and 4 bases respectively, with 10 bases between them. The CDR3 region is CASSPPEPNYNEQFF. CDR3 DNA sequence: TGTGCCAGCTCACCACCGGAGCCCAATTACAATGAGCAGTTCTTC.